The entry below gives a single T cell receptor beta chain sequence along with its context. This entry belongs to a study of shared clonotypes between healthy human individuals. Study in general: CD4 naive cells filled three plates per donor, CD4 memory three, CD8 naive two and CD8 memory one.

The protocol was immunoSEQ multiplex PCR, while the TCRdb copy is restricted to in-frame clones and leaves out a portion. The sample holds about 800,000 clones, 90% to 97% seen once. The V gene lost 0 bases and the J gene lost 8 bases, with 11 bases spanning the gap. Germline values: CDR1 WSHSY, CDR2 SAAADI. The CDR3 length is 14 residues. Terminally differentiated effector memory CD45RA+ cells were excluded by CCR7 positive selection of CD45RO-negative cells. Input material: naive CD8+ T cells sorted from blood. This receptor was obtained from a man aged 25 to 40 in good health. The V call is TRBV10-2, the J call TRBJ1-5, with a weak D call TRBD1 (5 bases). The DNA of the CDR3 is TGCGCCAGCAGTGAGTCGGGGCGCCACAAGCCCCAGCATTTT. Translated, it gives CASSESGRHKPQHF.